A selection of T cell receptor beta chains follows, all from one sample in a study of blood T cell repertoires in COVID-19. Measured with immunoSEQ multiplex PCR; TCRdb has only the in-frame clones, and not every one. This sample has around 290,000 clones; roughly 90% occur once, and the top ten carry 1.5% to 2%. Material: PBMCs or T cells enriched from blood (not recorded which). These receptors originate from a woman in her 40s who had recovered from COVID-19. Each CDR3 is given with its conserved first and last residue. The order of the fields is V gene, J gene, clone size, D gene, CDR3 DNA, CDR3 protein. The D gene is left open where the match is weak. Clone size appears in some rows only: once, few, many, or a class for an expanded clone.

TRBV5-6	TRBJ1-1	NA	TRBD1	TGTGCCAGCAGCTCACCAACCGGGACAGGGACGTCCATGAACACTGAAGCTTTCTTT	CASSSPTGTGTSMNTEAFF
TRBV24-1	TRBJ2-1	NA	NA	TGTGCCACCAGTGATTCCCGGGGGACAGCTGAGCAGTTCTTC	CATSDSRGTAEQFF
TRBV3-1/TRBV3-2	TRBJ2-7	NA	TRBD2	TGTGCCAGCAGCCGGACTAGCGGAACCTACGAGCAGTACTTC	CASSRTSGTYEQYF
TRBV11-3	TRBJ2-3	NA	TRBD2	TGTGCCAGTAGTTCTCTAGCGGGAGGCGATACGCAGTATTTT	CASSSLAGGDTQYF
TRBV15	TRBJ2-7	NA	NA	TGTGCCACCAGCAGAGAAGCCCCGGGGTACGAGCAGTACTTC	CATSREAPGYEQYF
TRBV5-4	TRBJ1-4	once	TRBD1	TGTGCCAGCAGCCGGACGGGGCAGGGGGGTGAAAAACTGTTTTTT	CASSRTGQGGEKLFF
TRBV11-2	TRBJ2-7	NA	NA	TGTGCCAGCAGCCCCTCACTCAACGCCTACGAGCAGTACTTC	CASSPSLNAYEQYF
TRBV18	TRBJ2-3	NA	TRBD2	TGTGCCAGCTCACCGGCGGGAGGCCCAGATACGCAGTATTTT	CASSPAGGPDTQYF
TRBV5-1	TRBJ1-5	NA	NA	TGCGCCAGCAGCGACCCGGGACGGGGGGATTATTATAGCAATCAGCCCCAGCATTTT	CASSDPGRGDYYSNQPQHF
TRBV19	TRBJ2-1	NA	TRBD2	TGTGCCAGTAGTATAGCGGCTAGCGGGGACTACAATGAGCAGTTCTTC	CASSIAASGDYNEQFF
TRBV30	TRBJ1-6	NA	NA	TGTGCCTGGAGTGTTTCGGGGGGGGCACCCCTCCACTTT	CAWSVSGGAPLHF
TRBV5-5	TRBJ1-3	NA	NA	TGTGCCAGCAGCTTAGCAGGGAACCCTGGAAACACCATATATTTT	CASSLAGNPGNTIYF
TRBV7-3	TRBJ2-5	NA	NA	TGTGCCAGCAGCCTCGGCTCCACAGGGGAGACCCAGTACTTC	CASSLGSTGETQYF
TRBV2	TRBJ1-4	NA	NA	TGTGCCAGCAGTGAAGGGGGGCTGGGTGAAAAACTGTTTTTT	CASSEGGLGEKLFF
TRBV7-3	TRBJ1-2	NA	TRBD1	TGTGCCAGCAGCTTAGGGACAGGCGGGGGCTACACCTTC	CASSLGTGGGYTF
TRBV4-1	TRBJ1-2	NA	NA	TGCGCCAGCAGGACCGTGGGGGGAAGTCGTGGCTACACCTTC	CASRTVGGSRGYTF
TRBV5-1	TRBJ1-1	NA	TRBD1	TGCGCCAGCAGCCCCGGACAGGGCCAAGCTGAGCAAAAAGCTTTCTTT	CASSPGQGQAEQKAFF
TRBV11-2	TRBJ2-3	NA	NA	TGTGCCAGCACCCGGGGGGATACGCAGTATTTT	CASTRGDTQYF
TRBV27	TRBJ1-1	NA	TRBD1	TGTGCCAGCAGTTTATCCTCACAGGGGGGGAACACTGAAGCTTTCTTT	CASSLSSQGGNTEAFF
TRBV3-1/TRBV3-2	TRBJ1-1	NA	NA	TGTGCCAGCAGCCAAGGTCGTTACAGAACAAACACTGAAGCTTTCTTT	CASSQGRYRTNTEAFF
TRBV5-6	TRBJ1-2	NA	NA	TGTGCCAGCAGCTTGAGAGGCTATGGCTACACCTTC	CASSLRGYGYTF
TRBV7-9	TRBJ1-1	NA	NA	TGTGCCAGCAGCTTCTCCGGGACTGGGAACACTGAAGCTTTCTTT	CASSFSGTGNTEAFF
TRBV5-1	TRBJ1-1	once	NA	TGCGCCAGCAGCCTCAGGGCTCAGAACACTGAAGCTTTCTTT	CASSLRAQNTEAFF
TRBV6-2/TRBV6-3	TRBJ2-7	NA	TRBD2	TGTGCCAGCAGTTACCCCCTAGGGGCGGGAGGACCCTACGAGCAGTACTTC	CASSYPLGAGGPYEQYF
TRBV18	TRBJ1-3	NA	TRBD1	TGTGCCAGCTCAGGGACAGGCTCTGGAAACACCATATATTTT	CASSGTGSGNTIYF
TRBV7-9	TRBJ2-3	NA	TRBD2	TGTGCCAGCAGACGGACTAGCGGGAGTACCCCAAGCACAGATACGCAGTATTTT	CASRRTSGSTPSTDTQYF
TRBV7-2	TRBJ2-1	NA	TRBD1	TGTGCCAGCAGCTTAGTCGGACAGGGGCCCAGGCATGAGCAGTTCTTC	CASSLVGQGPRHEQFF
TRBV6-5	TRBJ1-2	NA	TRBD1	TGTGCCAGCAGTTATGGACAGGGGGCGAGTGGCTACACCTTC	CASSYGQGASGYTF
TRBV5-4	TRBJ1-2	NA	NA	TGTGCCAGCAGCCCGGCGGGGGCCTACTATGGCTACACCTTC	CASSPAGAYYGYTF
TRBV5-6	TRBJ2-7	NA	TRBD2	TGTGCCAGCAGCAGACGACTAGCGGGGAGTAGCTCCTACGAGCAGTACTTC	CASSRRLAGSSSYEQYF
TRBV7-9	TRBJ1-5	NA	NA	TGTGCCAGCAGCCCACAGGGAAGCAATCAGCCCCAGCATTTT	CASSPQGSNQPQHF
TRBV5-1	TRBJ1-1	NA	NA	TGCGCCAGCAGTTCGGACAGCCTTAACACTGAAGCTTTCTTT	CASSSDSLNTEAFF
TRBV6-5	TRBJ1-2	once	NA	TGTGCCAGCAGTTACTCCCAGGGTTGGAATGGCTACACCTTC	CASSYSQGWNGYTF
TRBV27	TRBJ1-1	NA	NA	TGTGCCAGCAGTTTATTAGACAGGCCGAACACTGAAGCTTTCTTT	CASSLLDRPNTEAFF
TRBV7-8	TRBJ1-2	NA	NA	TGTGCCAGCAGCTCGAGCCCGGGACAAGTATCCCTATACACCTTC	CASSSSPGQVSLYTF
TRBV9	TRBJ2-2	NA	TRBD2	TGTGCCAGCAGCGTAGTCAGCGGGAGGGCCACGGACACCGGGGAGCTGTTTTTT	CASSVVSGRATDTGELFF
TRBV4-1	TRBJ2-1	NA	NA	TGCGCCAGCAGCCAAGATAGTTGGACTCGTGACAATGAGCAGTTCTTC	CASSQDSWTRDNEQFF
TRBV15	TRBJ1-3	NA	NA	TGTGCCACCAGCTTACCACAGGCGCCCTACTCTGGAAACACCATATATTTT	CATSLPQAPYSGNTIYF
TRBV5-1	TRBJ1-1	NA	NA	TGCGCCAGCAGCTTGCGGGAGGGGGGGTTGGACGAAGCTTTCTTT	CASSLREGGLDEAFF
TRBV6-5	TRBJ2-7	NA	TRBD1	TGTGCCAGCAGTTACTCTAGAACAGGGGTCGAGCAGTACTTC	CASSYSRTGVEQYF
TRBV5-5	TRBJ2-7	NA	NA	TGTGCCAGCGGGCTGGGGCCGACCTACGAGCAGTACTTC	CASGLGPTYEQYF
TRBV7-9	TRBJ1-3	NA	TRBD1	TGTGCCAGCAGCTTATCCAGACCGGACAGGGTCTCTGGAAACACCATATATTTT	CASSLSRPDRVSGNTIYF
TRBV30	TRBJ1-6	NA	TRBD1	TGTGCCTGGAGGGGACAGGGGATTGGCAATTCACCCCTCCACTTT	CAWRGQGIGNSPLHF
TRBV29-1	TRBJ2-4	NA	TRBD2	TGCAGCGGCCAACTAGCGGGAGGGCCGTGGGCCAAAAACATTCAGTACTTC	CSGQLAGGPWAKNIQYF
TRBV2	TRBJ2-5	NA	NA	TGTGCCAGCAGTGAAGCGCGGGCGCAAGAGACCCAGTACTTC	CASSEARAQETQYF
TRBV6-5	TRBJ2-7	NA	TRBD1	TGTGCCAGCTCCAGGGACAGTACCTACGAGCAGTACTTC	CASSRDSTYEQYF
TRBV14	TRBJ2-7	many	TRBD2	TGTGCCAGCAGCCAGACACTAGCGGGTGAGCAGTACTTC	CASSQTLAGEQYF
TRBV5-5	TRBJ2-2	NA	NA	TGTGCCAGCAGCTTCCTGACAGCAAACACCGGGGAGCTGTTTTTT	CASSFLTANTGELFF